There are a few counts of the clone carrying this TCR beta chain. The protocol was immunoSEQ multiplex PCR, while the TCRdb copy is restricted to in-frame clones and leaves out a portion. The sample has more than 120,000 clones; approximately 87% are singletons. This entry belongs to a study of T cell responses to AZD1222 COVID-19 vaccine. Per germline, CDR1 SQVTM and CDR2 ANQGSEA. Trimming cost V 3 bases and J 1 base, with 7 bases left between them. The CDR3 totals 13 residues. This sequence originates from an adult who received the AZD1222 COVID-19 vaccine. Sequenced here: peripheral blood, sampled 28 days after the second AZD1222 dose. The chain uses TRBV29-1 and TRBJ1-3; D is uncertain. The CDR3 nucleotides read TGCAGCGTTGACGTGGGATCTGGAAACACCATATATTTT. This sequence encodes CSVDVGSGNTIYF.